This TCR beta chain was found in a study of CD8+ T cells in alopecia areata. Overall study findings and caveats: Patients showed less clear TCR sequence sharing than mice, possibly partly because of HLA diversity. Sequencing of scalp samples also includes resident alphabeta T cells from normal skin. Lesional scalp exceeded normal scalp in clonality, especially in alopecia totalis/universalis.

Notes on this clone: Its antigen is undetermined.

The germline CDR1 and CDR2 sequences are SEHNR and FQNEAQ (reference sequence). The CDR3 spans 15 residues. Trimming removed 4 bases from V and 4 bases from J; junction bases left unmatched: 8. RNA extraction and reverse transcription yielded cDNA as sequencing template. Using immunoSEQ multiplex PCR, the repertoire was profiled, and TCRdb retains in-frame clones only, with some absent. The data contain 120,000 or so clones, approximately 60% of them seen just once; the ten biggest clones take up 2.5% to 3%. Both CD4+ and CD8+ T cells were separated by sorting PBMCs. The TCR comes from a human donor in good health. Sequenced: CD4+ T cells sorted from blood. The chain has TRBV7-9 and TRBJ1-2, with 8 bases identical to TRBD1. CDR3 nucleotide sequence: TGTGCCAGCAGCTCGTCGGGGACAGGAGGCTATGGCTACACCTTC. It yields the protein CASSSSGTGGYGYTF.